Listed below are T cell receptor beta chains from one sample, sequenced in a study of blood T cell repertoires in COVID-19. TCRdb's copy holds only in-frame clones and misses some; the assay was immunoSEQ multiplex PCR. The table lists about 97,000 clones, 80% to 95% of them singletons. Sequences were obtained from peripheral blood. The receptors shown here come from a man aged 50-59 years with active COVID-19. The CDR3 runs from the conserved cysteine through the conserved F or W. A D gene is named only where the DNA matches it firmly. Size values are once, few and many counts, or a class for expanded clones, and some rows have none.

D,V,J,size,CDR3,DNA
.,TRBV6-5,TRBJ1-4,.,CASTRARDEKLFF,TGTGCCAGCACTCGAGCCAGGGATGAAAAACTGTTTTTT
TRBD2,TRBV4-2,TRBJ2-3,.,CASSRTRLAGEGDTQYF,TGTGCCAGCAGCCGCACCAGACTAGCGGGAGAGGGAGATACGCAGTATTTT
.,TRBV28,TRBJ1-6,few,CASFSLSSYNSPLHF,TGTGCCAGCTTCTCCCTTAGCTCCTATAATTCACCCCTCCACTTT
.,TRBV13,TRBJ2-5,once,CASSLVAEETQYF,TGTGCCAGCAGCTTAGTAGCGGAAGAGACCCAGTACTTC
.,TRBV9,TRBJ2-1,.,CASSVLAGLSYNEQFF,TGTGCCAGCAGCGTATTGGCAGGACTATCCTACAATGAGCAGTTCTTC
.,TRBV6-5,TRBJ1-1,.,CASRDRNTEAFF,TGTGCCAGCAGAGACAGGAACACTGAAGCTTTCTTT
TRBD1,TRBV28,TRBJ1-2,.,CASSSSGQGFGYTF,TGTGCCAGCAGTTCCTCTGGACAGGGATTTGGCTACACCTTC
TRBD1,TRBV28,TRBJ2-3,.,CASSFPRDRGEDTQYF,TGTGCCAGCAGTTTCCCCCGGGACAGGGGTGAAGATACGCAGTATTTT
.,TRBV5-5,TRBJ2-3,.,CASSQSTDTQYF,TGTGCCAGCAGCCAGAGCACAGATACGCAGTATTTT
TRBD1,TRBV28,TRBJ2-7,.,CASSRSGTGPYEQYF,TGTGCCAGCAGCCGATCTGGGACAGGGCCCTACGAGCAGTACTTC
TRBD2,TRBV3-1/TRBV3-2,TRBJ2-1,.,CASSPHAGGPRMGEQFF,TGTGCCAGCAGCCCCCATGCGGGAGGGCCACGTATGGGTGAGCAGTTCTTC
.,TRBV19,TRBJ1-5,few,CASTTRRDNGNQPQHF,TGTGCCAGTACCACACGACGGGACAACGGCAATCAGCCCCAGCATTTT
TRBD1,TRBV6-5,TRBJ2-7,once,CASRGTGAYEQYF,TGTGCCAGCAGGGGGACAGGGGCCTACGAGCAGTACTTC
TRBD1,TRBV19,TRBJ1-5,.,CASSQIQGALGNQPQHF,TGTGCCAGTAGCCAAATACAGGGGGCATTGGGCAATCAGCCCCAGCATTTT
TRBD1,TRBV27,TRBJ2-2,once,CASTSWSRDRNTGELFF,TGTGCCAGCACTAGTTGGAGCCGGGACAGAAACACCGGGGAGCTGTTTTTT
.,TRBV3-1/TRBV3-2,TRBJ2-1,.,CASSQRMIAEQFF,TGTGCCAGCAGCCAAAGGATGATAGCTGAGCAGTTCTTC
.,TRBV6-5,TRBJ2-5,.,CASSYSAGQETQYF,TGTGCCAGCAGTTACTCGGCGGGGCAAGAGACCCAGTACTTC
TRBD2,TRBV11-2,TRBJ2-1,.,CASRPAGGYNEQFF,TGTGCCAGCAGACCAGCGGGGGGCTACAATGAGCAGTTCTTC
.,TRBV6-5,TRBJ1-2,.,CASRPPGGVGGYTF,TGTGCCAGCAGGCCCCCCGGAGGGGTCGGTGGCTACACCTTC
TRBD2,TRBV5-1,TRBJ2-7,.,CASSLVFARGLAYEQYF,TGCGCCAGCAGCTTGGTATTCGCGCGGGGACTAGCCTACGAGCAGTACTTC
.,TRBV12-5,TRBJ1-1,.,CASGFGTPYSASNTEAFF,TGTGCTAGTGGTTTTGGAACCCCCTATAGCGCCTCGAACACTGAAGCTTTCTTT
TRBD2,TRBV19,TRBJ2-3,.,CASSRLVTSGVRGTDTQYF,TGTGCCAGTAGTCGACTTGTTACTAGCGGGGTCCGAGGCACAGATACGCAGTATTTT
TRBD1,TRBV28,TRBJ2-5,.,CASRRGQSHQETQYF,TGTGCCAGCAGAAGGGGACAGTCTCACCAAGAGACCCAGTACTTC
TRBD1,TRBV28,TRBJ2-1,.,CASRDRQGNFDEQFF,TGTGCCAGCAGGGACCGACAGGGTAATTTCGATGAGCAGTTCTTC
TRBD2,TRBV28,TRBJ2-1,.,CATQGGVNEQFF,TGTGCCACCCAGGGAGGGGTCAATGAGCAGTTCTTC
.,TRBV6-1,TRBJ2-7,.,CASSEQPARGEQYF,TGTGCCAGCAGTGAACAGCCGGCTCGGGGAGAGCAGTACTTC